This record concerns one T cell receptor beta chain sequence. This entry comes from a study of blood T cell repertoires in COVID-19. Looking at the study overall: There were acute and convalescent COVID-19 samples, and they came from the United States, Italy and Spain.

Methods used by the authors: Amplification with reference gene primers provided the estimates of nucleated cell counts. Repertoires were generated with immunoSEQ multiplex PCR, while TCRdb's copy carries only in-frame clones and drops some. The V and J calls and clone size come from that table; D and trimming were worked out from the DNA. The sample gives over 150,000 clones, 80% to 90% of which show up once; over 7.5% is in the top ten. Source material: peripheral blood. The TCR originated in a man between 45 and 60 years old with active or convalescent COVID-19.

CDR3 amino acids: CASSPTQDTSNYGYTF. DNA for the CDR3: TGTGCCAGCTCCCCGACACAGGACACTTCTAACTATGGCTACACCTTC. The rearrangement joins TRBV18 to TRBJ1-2, with a tentative D call TRBD1 (5 bases). V dropped 6 bases and J dropped 0 bases, with 17 bases sitting between them. This CDR3 is built from 16 residues. Looked up from germline, CDR1 is KGHSH and CDR2 is LQKENI.